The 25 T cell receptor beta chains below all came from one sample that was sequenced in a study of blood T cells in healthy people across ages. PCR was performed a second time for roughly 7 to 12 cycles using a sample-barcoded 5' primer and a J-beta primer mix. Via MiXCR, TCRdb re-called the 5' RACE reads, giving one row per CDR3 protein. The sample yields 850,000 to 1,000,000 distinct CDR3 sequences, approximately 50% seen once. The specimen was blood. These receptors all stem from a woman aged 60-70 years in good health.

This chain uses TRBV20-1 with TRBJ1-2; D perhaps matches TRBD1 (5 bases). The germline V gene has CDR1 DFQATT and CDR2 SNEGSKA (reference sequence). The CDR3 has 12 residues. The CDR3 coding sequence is TGCAGCCTACCGGCCAGGGAGGGTGGCTACACCTTC. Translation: CSLPAREGGYTF.

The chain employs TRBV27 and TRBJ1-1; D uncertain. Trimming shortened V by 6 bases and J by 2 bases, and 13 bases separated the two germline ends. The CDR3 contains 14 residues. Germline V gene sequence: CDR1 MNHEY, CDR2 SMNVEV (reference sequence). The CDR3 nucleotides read TGTGCCAGCAGGCCGCATGGGGATAACACTGAAGCTTTCTTT. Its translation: CASRPHGDNTEAFF.

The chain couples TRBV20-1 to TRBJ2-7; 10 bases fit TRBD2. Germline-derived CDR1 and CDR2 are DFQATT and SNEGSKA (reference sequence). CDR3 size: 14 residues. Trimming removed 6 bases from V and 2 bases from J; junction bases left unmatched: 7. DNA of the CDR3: TGCAGTGCGAGTAAGCGGGAGGGCCCCTACGAGCAGTACTTC. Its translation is CSASKREGPYEQYF.

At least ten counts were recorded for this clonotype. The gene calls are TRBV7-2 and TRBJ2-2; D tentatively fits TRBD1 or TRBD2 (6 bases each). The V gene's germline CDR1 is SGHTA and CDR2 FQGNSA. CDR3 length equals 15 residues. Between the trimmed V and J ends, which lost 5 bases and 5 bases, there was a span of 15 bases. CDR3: CASSPTGTVTGELFF. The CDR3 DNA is TGTGCCAGCAGCCCTACAGGGACTGTGACCGGGGAGCTGTTTTTT.

CDR3 nucleotides: TGTGCCAGCAGGCTAGCGGGTACTGAGCAGTTCTTC. As protein: CASRLAGTEQFF. The chain combines TRBV28 with TRBJ2-1, with TRBD2 identical over 8 bases. Germline lookup yields CDR1 MDHEN and CDR2 SYDVKM. V was clipped by 6 bases and J by 9 bases; unmatched bases: 4. This CDR3 has 12 residues.

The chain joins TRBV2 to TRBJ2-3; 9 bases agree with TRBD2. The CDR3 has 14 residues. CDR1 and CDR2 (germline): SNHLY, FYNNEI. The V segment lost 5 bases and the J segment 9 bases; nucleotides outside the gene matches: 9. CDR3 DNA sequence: TGTGCCAGCAGTCCGTTAGCGGGAGCGGGAACGCAGTATTTT. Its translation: CASSPLAGAGTQYF.

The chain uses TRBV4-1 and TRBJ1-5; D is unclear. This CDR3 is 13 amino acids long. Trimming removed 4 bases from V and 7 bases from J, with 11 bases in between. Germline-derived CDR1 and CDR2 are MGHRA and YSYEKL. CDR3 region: CASSLGPRQPQHF. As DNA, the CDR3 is TGCGCCAGCAGCCTCGGGCCCCGGCAGCCCCAGCATTTT.

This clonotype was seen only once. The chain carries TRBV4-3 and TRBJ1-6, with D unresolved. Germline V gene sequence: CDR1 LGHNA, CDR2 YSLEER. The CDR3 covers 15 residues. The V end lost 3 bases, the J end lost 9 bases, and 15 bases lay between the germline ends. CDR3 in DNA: TGCGCCAGCAGCCAGGCAGGCGCCATAGGTTCACCCCTCCACTTT. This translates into CASSQAGAIGSPLHF.

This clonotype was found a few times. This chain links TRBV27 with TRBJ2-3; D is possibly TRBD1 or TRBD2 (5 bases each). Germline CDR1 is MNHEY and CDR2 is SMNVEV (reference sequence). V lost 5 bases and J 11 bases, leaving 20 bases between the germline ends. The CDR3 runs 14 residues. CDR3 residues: CASSPGTYQMGQYF. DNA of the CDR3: TGTGCCAGCAGTCCCGGGACGTATCAAATGGGGCAGTATTTT.

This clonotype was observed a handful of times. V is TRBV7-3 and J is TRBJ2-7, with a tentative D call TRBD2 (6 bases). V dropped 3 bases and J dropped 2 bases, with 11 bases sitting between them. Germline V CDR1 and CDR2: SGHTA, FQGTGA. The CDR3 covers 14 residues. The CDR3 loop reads CASSFGGSPYEQYF. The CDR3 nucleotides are TGTGCCAGCAGCTTTGGGGGGAGCCCCTACGAGCAGTACTTC.

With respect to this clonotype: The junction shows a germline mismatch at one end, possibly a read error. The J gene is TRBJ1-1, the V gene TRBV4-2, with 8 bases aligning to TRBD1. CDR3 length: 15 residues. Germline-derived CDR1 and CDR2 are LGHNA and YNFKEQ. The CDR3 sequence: CACSQGQGPNTEAFF. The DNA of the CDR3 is TGTGCCTGCAGCCAAGGACAGGGCCCGAACACTGAAGCTTTCTTT.

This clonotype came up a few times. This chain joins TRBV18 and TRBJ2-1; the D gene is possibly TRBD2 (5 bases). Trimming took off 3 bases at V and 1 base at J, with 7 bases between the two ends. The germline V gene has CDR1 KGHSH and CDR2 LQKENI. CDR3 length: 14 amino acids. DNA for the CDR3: TGTGCCAGCTCACCCGGGGAATCCTACAATGAGCAGTTCTTC. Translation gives CASSPGESYNEQFF.

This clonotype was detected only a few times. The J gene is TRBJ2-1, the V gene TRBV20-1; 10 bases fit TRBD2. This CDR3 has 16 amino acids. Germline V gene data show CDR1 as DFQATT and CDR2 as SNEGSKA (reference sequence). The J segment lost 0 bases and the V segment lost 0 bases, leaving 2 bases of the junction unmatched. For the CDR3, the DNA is TGCAGTGCTAGAGATTCTAGCGGGAGCTCCTACAATGAGCAGTTCTTC. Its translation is CSARDSSGSSYNEQFF.

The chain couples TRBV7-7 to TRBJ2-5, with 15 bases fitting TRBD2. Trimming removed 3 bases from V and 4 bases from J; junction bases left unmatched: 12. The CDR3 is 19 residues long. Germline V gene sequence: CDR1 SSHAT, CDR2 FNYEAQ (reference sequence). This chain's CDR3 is CASSLTPGLAGGLAETQYF. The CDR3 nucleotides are TGTGCCAGCAGCTTGACCCCGGGACTAGCGGGAGGTTTGGCAGAGACCCAGTACTTC.

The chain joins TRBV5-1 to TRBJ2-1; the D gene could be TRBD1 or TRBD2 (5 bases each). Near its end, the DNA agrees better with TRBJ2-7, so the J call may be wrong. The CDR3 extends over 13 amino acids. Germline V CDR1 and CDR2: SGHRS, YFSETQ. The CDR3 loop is CASSLGGVDEQYF. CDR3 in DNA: TGCGCCAGCAGCTTGGGAGGGGTGGATGAGCAGTACTTC.

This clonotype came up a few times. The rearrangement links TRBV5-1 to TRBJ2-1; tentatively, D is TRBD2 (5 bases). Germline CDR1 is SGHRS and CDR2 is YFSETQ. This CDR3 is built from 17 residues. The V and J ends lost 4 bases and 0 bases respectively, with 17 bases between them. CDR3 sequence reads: CASSGRETGRSYNEQFF. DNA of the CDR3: TGCGCCAGCAGCGGGAGAGAGACTGGGCGCTCCTACAATGAGCAGTTCTTC.

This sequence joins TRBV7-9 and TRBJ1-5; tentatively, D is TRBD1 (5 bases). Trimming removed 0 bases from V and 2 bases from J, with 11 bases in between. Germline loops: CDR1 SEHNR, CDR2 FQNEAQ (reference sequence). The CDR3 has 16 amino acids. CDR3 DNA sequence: TGTGCCAGCAGCTTAGCGGAGGGGTGGGGCAATCAGCCCCAGCATTTT. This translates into CASSLAEGWGNQPQHF. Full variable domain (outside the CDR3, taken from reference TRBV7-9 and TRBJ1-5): DTGVSQNPRHKITKRGQNVTFRCDPISEHNRLYWYRQTLGQGPEFLTYFQNEAQLEKSRLLSDRFSAERPKGSFSTLEIQRTEQGDSAMYLCASSLAEGWGNQPQHFGDGTRLSIL.

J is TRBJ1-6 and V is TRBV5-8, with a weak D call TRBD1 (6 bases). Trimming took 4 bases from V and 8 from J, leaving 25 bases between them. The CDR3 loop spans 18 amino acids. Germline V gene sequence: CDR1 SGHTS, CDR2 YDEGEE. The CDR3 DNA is TGTGCCAGCAGCCCGGCAGGGGACCCTTGGACGTGGGATTCACCCCTCCACTTT. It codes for CASSPAGDPWTWDSPLHF.

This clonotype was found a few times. CDR3 nucleotides: TGTGCCAGCAGCCCCTTTGGGGGAGAGACCCAGTACTTC. It yields the protein CASSPFGGETQYF. The V and J genes are TRBV28 and TRBJ2-5, with D perhaps being TRBD1 or TRBD2 (5 bases each). Trimming pared 6 bases from V and 4 bases from J, leaving 12 bases between. Germline CDR1 is MDHEN and CDR2 is SYDVKM. The CDR3 contains 13 residues. The complete variable domain, with remaining parts taken from reference TRBV28 and TRBJ2-5, reads DVKVTQSSRYLVKRTGEKVFLECVQDMDHENMFWYRQDPGLGLRLIYFSYDVKMKEKGDIPEGYSVSREKKERFSLILESASTNQTSMYLCASSPFGGETQYFGPGTRLLVL.

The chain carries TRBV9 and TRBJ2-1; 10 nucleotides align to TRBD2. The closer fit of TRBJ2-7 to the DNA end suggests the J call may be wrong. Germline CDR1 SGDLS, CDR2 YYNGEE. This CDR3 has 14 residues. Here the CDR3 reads CASALAGSYNEQYF. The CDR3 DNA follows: TGTGCCAGCGCACTAGCGGGGTCCTACAATGAGCAGTACTTC.

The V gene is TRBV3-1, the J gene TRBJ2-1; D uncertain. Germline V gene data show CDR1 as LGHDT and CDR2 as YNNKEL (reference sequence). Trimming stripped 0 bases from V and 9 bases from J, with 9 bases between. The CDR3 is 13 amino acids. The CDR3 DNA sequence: TGTGCCAGCAGCCAAGATCGGTTGGGTGAGCAGTTCTTC. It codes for CASSQDRLGEQFF.

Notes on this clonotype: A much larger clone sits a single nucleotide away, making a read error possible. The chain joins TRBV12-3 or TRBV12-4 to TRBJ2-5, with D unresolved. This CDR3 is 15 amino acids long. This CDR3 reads CAGSPRPPVEETQYF. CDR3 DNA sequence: TGTGCCGGCAGCCCCCGACCCCCGGTGGAAGAGACCCAGTACTTC.

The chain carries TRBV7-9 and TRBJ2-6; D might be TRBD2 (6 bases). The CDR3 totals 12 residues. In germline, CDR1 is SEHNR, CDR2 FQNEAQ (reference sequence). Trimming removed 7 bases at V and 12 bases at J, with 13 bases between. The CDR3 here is CASTWGTFVLTF. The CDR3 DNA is TGTGCCAGCACCTGGGGGACTTTCGTCCTGACTTTC.

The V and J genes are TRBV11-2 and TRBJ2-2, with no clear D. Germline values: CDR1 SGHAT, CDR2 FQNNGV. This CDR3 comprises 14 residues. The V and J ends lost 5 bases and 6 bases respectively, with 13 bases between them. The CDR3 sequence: CASSLRQESGELFF. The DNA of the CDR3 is TGTGCCAGCAGCCTCAGGCAGGAGTCCGGGGAGCTGTTTTTT.

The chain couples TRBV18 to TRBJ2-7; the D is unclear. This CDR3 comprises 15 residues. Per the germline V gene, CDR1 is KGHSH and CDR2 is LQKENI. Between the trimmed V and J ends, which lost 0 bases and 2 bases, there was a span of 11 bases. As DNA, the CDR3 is TGTGCCAGCTCACCACCGGGTGTCAGCCCCTACGAGCAGTACTTC. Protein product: CASSPPGVSPYEQYF.